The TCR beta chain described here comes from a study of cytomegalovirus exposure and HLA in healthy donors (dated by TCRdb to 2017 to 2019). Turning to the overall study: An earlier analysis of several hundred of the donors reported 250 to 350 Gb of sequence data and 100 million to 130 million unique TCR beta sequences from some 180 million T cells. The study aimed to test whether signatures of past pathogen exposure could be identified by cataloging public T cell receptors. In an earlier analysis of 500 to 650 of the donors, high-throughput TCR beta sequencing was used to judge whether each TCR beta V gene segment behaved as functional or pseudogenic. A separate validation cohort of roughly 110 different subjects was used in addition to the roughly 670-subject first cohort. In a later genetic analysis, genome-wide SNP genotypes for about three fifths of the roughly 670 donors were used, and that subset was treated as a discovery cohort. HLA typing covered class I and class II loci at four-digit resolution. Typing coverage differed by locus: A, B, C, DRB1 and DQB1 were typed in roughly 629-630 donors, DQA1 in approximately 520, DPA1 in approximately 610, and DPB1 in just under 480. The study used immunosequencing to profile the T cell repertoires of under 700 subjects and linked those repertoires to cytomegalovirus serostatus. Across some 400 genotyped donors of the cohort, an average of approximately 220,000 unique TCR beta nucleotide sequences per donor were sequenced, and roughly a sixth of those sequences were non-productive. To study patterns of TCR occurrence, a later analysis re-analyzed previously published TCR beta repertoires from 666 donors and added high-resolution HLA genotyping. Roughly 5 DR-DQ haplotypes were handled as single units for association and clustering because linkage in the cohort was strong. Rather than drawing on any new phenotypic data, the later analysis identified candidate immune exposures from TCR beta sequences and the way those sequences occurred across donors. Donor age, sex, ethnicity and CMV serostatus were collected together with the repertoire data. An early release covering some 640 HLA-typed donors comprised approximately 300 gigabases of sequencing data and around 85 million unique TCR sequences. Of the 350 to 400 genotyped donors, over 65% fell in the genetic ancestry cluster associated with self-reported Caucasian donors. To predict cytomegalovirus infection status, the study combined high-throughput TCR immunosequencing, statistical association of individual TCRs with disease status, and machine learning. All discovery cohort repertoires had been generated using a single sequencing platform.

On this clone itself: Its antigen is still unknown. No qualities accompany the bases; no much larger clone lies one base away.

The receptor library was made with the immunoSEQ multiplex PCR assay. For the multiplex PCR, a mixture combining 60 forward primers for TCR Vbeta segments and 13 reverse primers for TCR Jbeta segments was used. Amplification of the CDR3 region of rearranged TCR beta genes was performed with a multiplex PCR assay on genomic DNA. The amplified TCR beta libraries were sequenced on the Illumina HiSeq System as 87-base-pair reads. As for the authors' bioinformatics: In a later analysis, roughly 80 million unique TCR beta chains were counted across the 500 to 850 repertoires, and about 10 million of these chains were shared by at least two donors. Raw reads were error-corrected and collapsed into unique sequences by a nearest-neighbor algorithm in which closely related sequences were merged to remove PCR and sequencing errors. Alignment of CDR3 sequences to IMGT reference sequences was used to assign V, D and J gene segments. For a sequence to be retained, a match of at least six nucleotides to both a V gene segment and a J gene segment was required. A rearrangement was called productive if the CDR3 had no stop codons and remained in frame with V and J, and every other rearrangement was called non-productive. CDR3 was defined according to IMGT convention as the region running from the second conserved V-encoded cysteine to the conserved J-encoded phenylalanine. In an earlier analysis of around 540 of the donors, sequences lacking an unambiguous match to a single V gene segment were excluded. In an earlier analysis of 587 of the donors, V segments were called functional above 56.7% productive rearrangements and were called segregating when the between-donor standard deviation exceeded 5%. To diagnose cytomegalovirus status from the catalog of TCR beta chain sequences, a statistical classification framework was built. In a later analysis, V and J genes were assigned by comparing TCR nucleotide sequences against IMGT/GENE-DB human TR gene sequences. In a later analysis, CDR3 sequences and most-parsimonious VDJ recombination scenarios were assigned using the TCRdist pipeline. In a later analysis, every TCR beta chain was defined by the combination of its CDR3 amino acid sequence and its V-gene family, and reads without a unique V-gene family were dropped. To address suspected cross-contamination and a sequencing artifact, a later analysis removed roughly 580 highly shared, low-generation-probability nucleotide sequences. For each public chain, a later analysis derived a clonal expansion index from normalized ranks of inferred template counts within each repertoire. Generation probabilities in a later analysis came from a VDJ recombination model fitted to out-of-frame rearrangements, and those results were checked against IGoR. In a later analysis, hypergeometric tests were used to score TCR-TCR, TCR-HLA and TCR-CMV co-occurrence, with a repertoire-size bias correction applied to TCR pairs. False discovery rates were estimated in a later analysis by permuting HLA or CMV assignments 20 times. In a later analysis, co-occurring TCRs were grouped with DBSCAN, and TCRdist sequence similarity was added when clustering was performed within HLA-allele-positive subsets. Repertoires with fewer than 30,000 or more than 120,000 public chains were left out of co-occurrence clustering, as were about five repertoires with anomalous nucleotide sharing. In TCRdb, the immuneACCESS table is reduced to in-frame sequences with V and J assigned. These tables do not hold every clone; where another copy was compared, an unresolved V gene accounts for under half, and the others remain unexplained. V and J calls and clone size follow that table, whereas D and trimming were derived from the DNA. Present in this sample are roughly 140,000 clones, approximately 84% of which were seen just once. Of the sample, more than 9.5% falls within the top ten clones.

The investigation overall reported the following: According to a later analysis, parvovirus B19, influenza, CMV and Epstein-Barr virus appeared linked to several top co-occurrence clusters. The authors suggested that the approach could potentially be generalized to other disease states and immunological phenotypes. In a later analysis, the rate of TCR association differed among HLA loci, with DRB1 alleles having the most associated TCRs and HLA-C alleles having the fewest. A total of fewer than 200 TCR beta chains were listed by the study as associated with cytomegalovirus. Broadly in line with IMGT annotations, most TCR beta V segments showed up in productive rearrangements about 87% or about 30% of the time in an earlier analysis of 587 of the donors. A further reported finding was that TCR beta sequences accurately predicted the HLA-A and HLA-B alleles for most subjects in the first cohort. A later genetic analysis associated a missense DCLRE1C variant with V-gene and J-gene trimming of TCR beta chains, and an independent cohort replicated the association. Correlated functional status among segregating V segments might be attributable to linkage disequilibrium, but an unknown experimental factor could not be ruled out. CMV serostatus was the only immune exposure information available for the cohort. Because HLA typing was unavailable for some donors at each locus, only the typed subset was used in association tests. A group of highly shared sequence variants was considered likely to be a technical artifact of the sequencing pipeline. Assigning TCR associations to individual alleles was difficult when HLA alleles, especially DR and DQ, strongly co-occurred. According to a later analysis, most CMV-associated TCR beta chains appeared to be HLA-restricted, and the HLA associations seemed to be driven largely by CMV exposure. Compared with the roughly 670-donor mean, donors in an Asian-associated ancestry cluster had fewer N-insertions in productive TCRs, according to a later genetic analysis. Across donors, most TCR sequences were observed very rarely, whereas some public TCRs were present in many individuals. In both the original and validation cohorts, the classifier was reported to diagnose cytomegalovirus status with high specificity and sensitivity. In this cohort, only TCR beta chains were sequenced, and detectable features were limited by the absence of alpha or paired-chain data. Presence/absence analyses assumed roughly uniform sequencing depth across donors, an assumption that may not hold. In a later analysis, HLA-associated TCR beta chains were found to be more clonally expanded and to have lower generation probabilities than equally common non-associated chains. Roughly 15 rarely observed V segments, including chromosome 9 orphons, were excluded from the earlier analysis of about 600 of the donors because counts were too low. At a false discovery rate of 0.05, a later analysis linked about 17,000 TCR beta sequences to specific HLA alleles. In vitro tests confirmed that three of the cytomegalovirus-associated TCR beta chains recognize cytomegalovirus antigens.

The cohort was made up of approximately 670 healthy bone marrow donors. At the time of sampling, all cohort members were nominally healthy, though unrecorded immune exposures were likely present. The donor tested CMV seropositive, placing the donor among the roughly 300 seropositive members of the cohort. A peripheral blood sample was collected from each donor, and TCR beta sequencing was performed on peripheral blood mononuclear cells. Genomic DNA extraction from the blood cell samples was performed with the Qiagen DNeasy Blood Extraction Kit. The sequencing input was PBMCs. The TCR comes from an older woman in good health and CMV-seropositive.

The encoded CDR3 is CASLGDTEAFF. The sequenced DNA is TGTGCCAGCCTAGGGGACACTGAAGCTTTCTTT. Recombination linked TRBV7-9 to TRBJ1-1; D gene: possibly TRBD1, on 5 matching bases. The germline V gene (reference sequence) specifies SEHNR as CDR1 and FQNEAQ as CDR2. Between the V and J ends, shortened by 8 bases and 3 bases respectively, the junction contains 7 bases. The cysteine opens and the phenylalanine closes a CDR3 of 11 amino acids. Just the 33-base CDR3 DNA is kept, in frame starting at base 1.